What follows describes a single TCR beta chain. This may be a read error, as it is one base from a much larger clone. The record originates from a study of T cells in Graves' hyperthyroidism and ophthalmopathy. The wider study: Peripheral blood specimens were obtained at initial diagnosis, prior to any treatment.

The germline CDR1 and CDR2 sequences are SGHNT and YENEEA. CDR3 length equals 15 residues. Those with hyperthyroidism were 18 to 65 years old, newly diagnosed, and ill for under 2 months. Those patients with uncontrolled infection, other autoimmune disease, pregnancy or lactation were excluded. More than 9.5 ml fresh peripheral blood yielded the PBMCs. TCR beta CDR3 sequences were amplified from RNA transcripts. In the first-round RT-PCR of the TCR CDR3, the HTBI primer set was used. In TCRdb, the multiplex PCR reads were re-called with MiXCR into one record per CDR3 protein. The table lists around 380,000 distinct CDR3 sequences, approximately 12% of them singletons.

This receptor was obtained from a man younger than 40 with Graves' hyperthyroidism that later progressed to Graves' ophthalmopathy. The sequencing input was blood. The rearrangement joins TRBV11-3 to TRBJ1-3, with D perhaps TRBD1 (5 bases). CDR3: CASSLVQGEGNTICF. The CDR3 DNA is TGTGCCAGCAGCTTAGTCCAGGGAGAAGGAAACACCATATGTTTT.